The T cell receptor beta chain described here comes from a study of blood T cell repertoires in COVID-19. Study overall: Nucleic acid was either cDNA or gDNA, and it came from T cells, B-cell-depleted T cells, or PBMCs.

Profiling relied on immunoSEQ multiplex PCR, and the TCRdb table lists in-frame clones only, not all of them. Of 200,000 or so clones listed, around 90% are singletons. Participants had their cohort set by participant-reported clinical history. In the 2 weeks before study entry, exposed participants met a COVID-19 case, which was PCR-confirmed or clinician-diagnosed. The CDR3 loop spans 13 amino acids. Germline-derived CDR1 and CDR2 are SGHRS and YFSETQ. The V segment lost 2 bases and the J segment 10 bases; nucleotides outside the gene matches: 4. The V and J genes are TRBV5-1 and TRBJ2-1; 9 bases map to TRBD2. The source is a woman in her thirties who had been exposed to COVID-19. Material: PBMCs or T cells enriched from blood (not recorded which). CDR3 sequence reads: CASSFSGSNEQFF. The CDR3 DNA reads as TGCGCCAGCAGCTTTAGCGGGAGTAACGAGCAGTTCTTC.